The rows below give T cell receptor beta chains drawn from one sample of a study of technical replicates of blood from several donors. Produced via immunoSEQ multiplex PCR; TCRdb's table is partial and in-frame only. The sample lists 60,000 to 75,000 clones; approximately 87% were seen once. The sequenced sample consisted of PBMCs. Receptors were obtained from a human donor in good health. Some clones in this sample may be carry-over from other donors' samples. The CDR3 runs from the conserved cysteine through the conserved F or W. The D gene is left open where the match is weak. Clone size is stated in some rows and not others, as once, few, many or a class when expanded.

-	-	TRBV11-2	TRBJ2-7	TGTGCCAGCAGCTTAGTTTGTTGCCGGGAGAGCTACGAGCAGTACTTC	CASSLVCCRESYEQYF
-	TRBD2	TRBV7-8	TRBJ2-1	TGTGCCAGCAGCTTAGTAGCGGGGGAGAGCTATGAGCAGTTCTTC	CASSLVAGESYEQFF
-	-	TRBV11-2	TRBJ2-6	TGTGCCAGCAGCTTAGAGCTTGGCCAGGGGTTGGTTTGGGGGGCCAACGTCCTGACTTTC	CASSLELGQGLVWGANVLTF
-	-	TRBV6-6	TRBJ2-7	TGTGCCAGCAGTCCCAGCTCCTACGAGCAGTACTTC	CASSPSSYEQYF
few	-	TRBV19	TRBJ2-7	TGTGCCAGTAGTCCAGGGGCGTCCTACGAGCAGTACTTC	CASSPGASYEQYF
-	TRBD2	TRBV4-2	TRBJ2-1	TGTGCCAGCAGCCAAGGCGGGACTAGTGGAGGGAATGAGCAGTTCTTC	CASSQGGTSGGNEQFF
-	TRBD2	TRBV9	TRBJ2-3	TGTGCCAGCAGCGGGCGTGCTAGCGGGAGCTCAGATACGCAGTATTTT	CASSGRASGSSDTQYF
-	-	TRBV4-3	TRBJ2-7	TGCGCCAGCAGCCCCCGAGTGGGGGCGAGCTCCTACGAGCAGTACTTC	CASSPRVGASSYEQYF
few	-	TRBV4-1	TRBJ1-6	TGCGCCAGCAGCCAACCTGGTGGGAGTGAGAATTCACCCCTCCACTTT	CASSQPGGSENSPLHF
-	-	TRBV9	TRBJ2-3	TGTGCCAGCAGCGTAGGCGCGATAAGCACAGATACGCAGTATTTT	CASSVGAISTDTQYF
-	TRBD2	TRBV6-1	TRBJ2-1	TGTGCCAGCAGTAAACTAGCGGGGAGTCCCAATGAGCAGTTCTTC	CASSKLAGSPNEQFF
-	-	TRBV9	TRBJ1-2	TGTGCCAGCAGCCGGGACAACAACTATGGCTACACCTTC	CASSRDNNYGYTF
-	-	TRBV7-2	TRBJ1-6	TGTGCCAGCAGCTTAGTCCGGCTTCGGGATAATTCACCCCTCCACTTT	CASSLVRLRDNSPLHF
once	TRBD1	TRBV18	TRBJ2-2	TGTGCCAGCTCAGCCAAGGGACAGGGGTCCGGGGAGCTGTTTTTT	CASSAKGQGSGELFF
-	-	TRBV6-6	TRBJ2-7	TGTGCCAGCAAACTCGGGTCTGCCAAATCCTACGAGCAGTACTTC	CASKLGSAKSYEQYF
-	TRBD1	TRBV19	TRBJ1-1	TGTGCCAGTAGTGGGACAGGGGGATACACTGAAGCTTTCTTT	CASSGTGGYTEAFF
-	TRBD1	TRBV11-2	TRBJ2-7	TGTGCCAGCAGCCAAACAACAGGGGTGGGCGAGCAGTACTTC	CASSQTTGVGEQYF
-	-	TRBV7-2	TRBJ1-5	TGTGCCAGCAGCAGCACAGGCAGGCTGAATCAGCCCCAGCATTTT	CASSSTGRLNQPQHF
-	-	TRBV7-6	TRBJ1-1	TGTGCCAGCAGCTCCGGGCGGGGGGGAAACACTGAAGCTTTCTTT	CASSSGRGGNTEAFF
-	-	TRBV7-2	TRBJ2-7	TGTGCCAGCAGCTTAGATGGACCGGGGATTGGCGGCGAGCAGTACTTC	CASSLDGPGIGGEQYF
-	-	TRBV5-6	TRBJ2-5	TGTGCCAGCACCCACTACAGGGAACAAGAGACCCAGTACTTC	CASTHYREQETQYF
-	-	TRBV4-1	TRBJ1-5	TGCGCCAGCAGCCAAGATCTGAGGCAGCCCCAGCATTTT	CASSQDLRQPQHF
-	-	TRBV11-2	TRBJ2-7	TGTGCCAGCAGCTTAGAACCGGGTTGGTCCTACGAGCAGTACTTC	CASSLEPGWSYEQYF
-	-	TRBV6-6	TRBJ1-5	TGTGCCAGCAGTTATGGGGCCAGAGCCCGCAATCAGCCCCAGCATTTT	CASSYGARARNQPQHF
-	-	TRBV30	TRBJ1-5	TGTGCCTGGAGTCAGGGGACGAACAATCAGCCCCAGCATTTT	CAWSQGTNNQPQHF
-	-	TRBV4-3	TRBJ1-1	TGCGCCAGCAGCCAAGTGGGTGGAGCAGGGAGGACTGAAGCTTTCTTT	CASSQVGGAGRTEAFF
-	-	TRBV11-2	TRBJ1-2	TGTGCCAGCAGCTTCTCTGATAGCTATGGCTACACCTTC	CASSFSDSYGYTF
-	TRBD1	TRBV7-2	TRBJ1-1	TGTGCCAGCAGCTTAAGGGGGCTAGGCACTGAAGCTTTCTTT	CASSLRGLGTEAFF